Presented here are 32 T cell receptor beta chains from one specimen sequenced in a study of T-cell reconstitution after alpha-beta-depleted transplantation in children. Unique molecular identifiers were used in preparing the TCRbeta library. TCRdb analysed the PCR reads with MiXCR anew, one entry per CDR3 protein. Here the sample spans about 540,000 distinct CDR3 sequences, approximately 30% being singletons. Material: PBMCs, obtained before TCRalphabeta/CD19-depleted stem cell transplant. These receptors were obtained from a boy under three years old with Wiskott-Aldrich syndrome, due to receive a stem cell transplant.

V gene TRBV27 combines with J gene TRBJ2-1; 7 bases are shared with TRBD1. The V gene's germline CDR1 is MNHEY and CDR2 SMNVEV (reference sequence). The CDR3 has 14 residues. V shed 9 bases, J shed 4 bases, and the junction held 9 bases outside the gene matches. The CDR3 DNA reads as TGTGCCAGTAGTGACAGGGCTGCTTACAATGAGCAGTTCTTC. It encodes CASSDRAAYNEQFF.

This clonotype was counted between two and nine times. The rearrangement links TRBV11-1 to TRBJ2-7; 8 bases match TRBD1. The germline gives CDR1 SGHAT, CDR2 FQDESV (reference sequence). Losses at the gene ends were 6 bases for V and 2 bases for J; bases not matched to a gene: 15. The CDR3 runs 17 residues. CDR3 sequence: CASRKTGVTVGPYEQYF. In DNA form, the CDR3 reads TGTGCCAGCAGAAAGACAGGGGTCACCGTCGGTCCCTACGAGCAGTACTTC. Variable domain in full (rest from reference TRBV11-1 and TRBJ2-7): EAEVAQSPRYKITEKSQAVAFWCDPISGHATLYWYRQILGQGPELLVQFQDESVVDDSQLPKDRFSAERLKGVDSTLKIQPAELGDSAMYLCASRKTGVTVGPYEQYFGPGTRLTVT.

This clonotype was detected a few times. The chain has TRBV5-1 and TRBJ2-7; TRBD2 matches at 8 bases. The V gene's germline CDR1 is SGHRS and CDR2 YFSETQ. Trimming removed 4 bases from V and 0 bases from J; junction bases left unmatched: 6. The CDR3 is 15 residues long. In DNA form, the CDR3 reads TGCGCCAGCAGCATTAGCGGGGTTAGCTCCTACGAGCAGTACTTC. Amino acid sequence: CASSISGVSSYEQYF.

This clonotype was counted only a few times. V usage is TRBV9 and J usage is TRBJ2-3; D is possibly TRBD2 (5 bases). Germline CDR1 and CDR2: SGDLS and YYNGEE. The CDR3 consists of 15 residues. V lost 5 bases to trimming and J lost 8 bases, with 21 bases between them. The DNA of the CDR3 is TGTGCCAGCAGTTTAGTATCCCGGGGAGAGGGTACGCAGTATTTT. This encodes CASSLVSRGEGTQYF.

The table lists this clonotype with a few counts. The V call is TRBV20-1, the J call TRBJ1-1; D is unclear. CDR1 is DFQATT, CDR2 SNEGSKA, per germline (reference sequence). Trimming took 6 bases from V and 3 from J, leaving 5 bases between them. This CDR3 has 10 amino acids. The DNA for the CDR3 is TGCAGTGCCTTACACACTGAAGCTTTCTTT. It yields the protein CSALHTEAFF.

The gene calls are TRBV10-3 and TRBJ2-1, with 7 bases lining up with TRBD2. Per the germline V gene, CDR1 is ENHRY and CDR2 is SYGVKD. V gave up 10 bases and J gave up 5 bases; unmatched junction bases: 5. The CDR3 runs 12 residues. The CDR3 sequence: CASLAEDNEQFF. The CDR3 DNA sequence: TGTGCCAGCCTAGCGGAGGACAATGAGCAGTTCTTC.

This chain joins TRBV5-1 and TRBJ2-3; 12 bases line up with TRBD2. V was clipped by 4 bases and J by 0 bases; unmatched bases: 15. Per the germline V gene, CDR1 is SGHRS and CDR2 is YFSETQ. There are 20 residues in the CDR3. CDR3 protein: CASSRPPGTSGSTSTDTQYF. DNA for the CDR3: TGCGCCAGCAGCCGTCCACCCGGGACTAGCGGGTCCACTAGCACAGATACGCAGTATTTT.

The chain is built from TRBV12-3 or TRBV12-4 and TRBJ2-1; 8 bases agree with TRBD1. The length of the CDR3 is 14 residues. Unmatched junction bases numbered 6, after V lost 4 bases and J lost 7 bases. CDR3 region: CASSYQGARNEQFF. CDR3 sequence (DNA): TGTGCCAGCAGTTATCAGGGGGCTAGGAATGAGCAGTTCTTC.

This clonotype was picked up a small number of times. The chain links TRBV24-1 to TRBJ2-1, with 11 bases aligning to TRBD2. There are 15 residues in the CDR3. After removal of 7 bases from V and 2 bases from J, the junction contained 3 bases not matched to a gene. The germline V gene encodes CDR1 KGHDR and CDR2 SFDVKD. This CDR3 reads CATSATSGAYNEQFF. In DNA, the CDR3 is TGTGCCACCAGCGCGACTAGCGGGGCCTACAATGAGCAGTTCTTC.

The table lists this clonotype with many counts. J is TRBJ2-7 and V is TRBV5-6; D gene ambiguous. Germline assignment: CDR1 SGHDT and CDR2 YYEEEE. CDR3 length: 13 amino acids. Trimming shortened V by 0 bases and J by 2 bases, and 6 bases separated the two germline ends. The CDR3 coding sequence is TGTGCCAGCAGCTTGGCCCAGACCTACGAGCAGTACTTC. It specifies CASSLAQTYEQYF.

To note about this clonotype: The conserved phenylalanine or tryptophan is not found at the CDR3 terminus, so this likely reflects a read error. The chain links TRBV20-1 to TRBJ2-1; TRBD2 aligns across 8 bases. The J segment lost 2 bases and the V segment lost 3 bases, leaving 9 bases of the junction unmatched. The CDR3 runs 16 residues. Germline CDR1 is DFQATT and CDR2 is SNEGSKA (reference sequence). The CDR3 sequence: CSASLHWREAYNEQFL. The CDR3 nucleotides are TGCAGTGCTAGCCTCCACTGGCGGGAGGCCTACAATGAGCAGTTCCTC.

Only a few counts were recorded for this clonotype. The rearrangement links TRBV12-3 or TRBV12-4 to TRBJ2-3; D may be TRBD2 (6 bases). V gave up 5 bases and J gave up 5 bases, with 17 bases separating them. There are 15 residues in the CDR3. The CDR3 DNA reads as TGTGCCAGCAGTGGGGACTGGCCGGAGGGAGATACGCAGTATTTT. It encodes CASSGDWPEGDTQYF.

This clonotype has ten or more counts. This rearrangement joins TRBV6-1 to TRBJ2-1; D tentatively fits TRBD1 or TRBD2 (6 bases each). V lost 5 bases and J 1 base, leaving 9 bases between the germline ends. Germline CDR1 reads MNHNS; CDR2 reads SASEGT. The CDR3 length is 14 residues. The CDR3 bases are TGTGCCAGCAGTAGAGGGGGGTCCTACAATGAGCAGTTCTTC. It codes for CASSRGGSYNEQFF.

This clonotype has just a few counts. Here the CDR3 reads CASGTSGSTNEQFF. Written as DNA, the CDR3 is TGCGCCAGCGGCACTAGCGGGAGTACCAATGAGCAGTTCTTC. The V and J genes are TRBV5-1 and TRBJ2-1; 11 nucleotides agree with TRBD2. CDR3 length equals 14 residues. The germline V gene has CDR1 SGHRS and CDR2 YFSETQ. V lost 7 bases and J lost 6; bases outside the gene matches: 6.

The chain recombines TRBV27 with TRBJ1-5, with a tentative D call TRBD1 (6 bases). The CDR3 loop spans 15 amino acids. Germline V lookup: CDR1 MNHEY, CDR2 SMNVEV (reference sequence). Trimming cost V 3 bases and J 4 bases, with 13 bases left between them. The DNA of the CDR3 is TGTGCCAGCAGTTTTAACAGGGAAGGGAATCAGCCCCAGCATTTT. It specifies CASSFNREGNQPQHF.

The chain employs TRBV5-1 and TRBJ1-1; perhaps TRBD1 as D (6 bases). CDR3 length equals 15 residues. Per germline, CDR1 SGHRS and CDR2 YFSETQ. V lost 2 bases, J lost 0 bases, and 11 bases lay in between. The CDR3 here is CASSFTGHLNTEAFF. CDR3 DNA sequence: TGCGCCAGCAGCTTTACGGGACACCTGAACACTGAAGCTTTCTTT.

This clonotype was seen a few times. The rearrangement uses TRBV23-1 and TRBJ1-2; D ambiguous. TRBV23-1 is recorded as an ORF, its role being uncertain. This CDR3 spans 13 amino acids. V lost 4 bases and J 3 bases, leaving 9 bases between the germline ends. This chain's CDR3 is CASSPAGHYGYTF. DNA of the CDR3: TGCGCCAGCAGTCCCGCAGGCCACTATGGCTACACCTTC.

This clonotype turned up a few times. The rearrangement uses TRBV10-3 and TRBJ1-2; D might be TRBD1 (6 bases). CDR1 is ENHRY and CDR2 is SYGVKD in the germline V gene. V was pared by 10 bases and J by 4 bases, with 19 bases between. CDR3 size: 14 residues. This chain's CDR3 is CATTWDNGGYGYTF. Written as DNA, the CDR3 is TGTGCCACCACATGGGACAACGGGGGCTATGGCTACACCTTC.

CDR3 residues: CASSFSSARTSGRGEQFF. CDR3 nucleotides: TGTGCCAGCAGTTTCTCTTCGGCCCGGACTAGCGGGAGGGGGGAGCAGTTCTTC. J is TRBJ2-1 and V is TRBV27; 15 positions match TRBD2. Trimming cost V 3 bases and J 10 bases; bases outside gene matches: 13. The germline gives CDR1 MNHEY, CDR2 SMNVEV (reference sequence). The CDR3 length is 18 residues.

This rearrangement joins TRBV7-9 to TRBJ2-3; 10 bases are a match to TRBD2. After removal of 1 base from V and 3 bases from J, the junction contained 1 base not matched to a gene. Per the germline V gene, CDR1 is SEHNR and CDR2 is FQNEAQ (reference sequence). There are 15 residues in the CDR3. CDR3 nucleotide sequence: TGTGCCAGCAGCTTAGATAGCGGGAGGACAGATACGCAGTATTTT. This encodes CASSLDSGRTDTQYF.

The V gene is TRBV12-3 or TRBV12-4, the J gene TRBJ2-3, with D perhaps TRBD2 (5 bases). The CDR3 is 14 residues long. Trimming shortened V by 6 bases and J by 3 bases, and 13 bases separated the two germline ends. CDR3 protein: CASSRLRRTDTQYF. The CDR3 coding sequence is TGTGCCAGCAGCCGGTTGCGGAGGACAGATACGCAGTATTTT.

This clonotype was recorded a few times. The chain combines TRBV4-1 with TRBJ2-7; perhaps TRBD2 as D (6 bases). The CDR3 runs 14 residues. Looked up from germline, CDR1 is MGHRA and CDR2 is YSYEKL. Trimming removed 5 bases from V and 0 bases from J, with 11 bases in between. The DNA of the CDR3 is TGCGCCAGCAGCAGCGGGCGGATCTCCTACGAGCAGTACTTC. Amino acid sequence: CASSSGRISYEQYF.

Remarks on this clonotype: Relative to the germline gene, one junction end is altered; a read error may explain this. As DNA, the CDR3 is TGTGCCAGCAGCCAAGAGCCCATGGTGACCCGACCCATCAACTTC. Translation gives CASSQEPMVTRPINF. The gene calls are TRBV4-2 and TRBJ2-7; D call uncertain. Per the germline V gene, CDR1 is LGHNA and CDR2 is YNFKEQ. The CDR3 length is 15 residues.

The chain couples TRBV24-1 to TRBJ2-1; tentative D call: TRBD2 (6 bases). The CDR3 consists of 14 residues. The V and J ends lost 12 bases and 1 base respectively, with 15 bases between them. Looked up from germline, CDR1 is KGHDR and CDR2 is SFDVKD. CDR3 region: CAPSGLDSYNEQFF. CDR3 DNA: TGTGCCCCAAGCGGGTTGGATTCCTACAATGAGCAGTTCTTC.

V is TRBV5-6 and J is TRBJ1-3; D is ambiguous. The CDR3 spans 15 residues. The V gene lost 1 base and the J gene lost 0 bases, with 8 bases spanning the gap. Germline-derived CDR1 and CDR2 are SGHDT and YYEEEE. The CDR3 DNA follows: TGTGCCAGCAGCTTGTGGCAGTACTCTGGAAACACCATATATTTT. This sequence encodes CASSLWQYSGNTIYF.

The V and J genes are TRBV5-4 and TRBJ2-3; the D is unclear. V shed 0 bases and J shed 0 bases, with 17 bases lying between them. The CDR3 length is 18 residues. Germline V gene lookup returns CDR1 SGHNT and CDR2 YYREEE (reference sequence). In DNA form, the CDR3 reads TGTGCCAGCAGCTTGGATCCCAGTCGCGATTCTAGCACAGATACGCAGTATTTT. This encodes CASSLDPSRDSSTDTQYF.

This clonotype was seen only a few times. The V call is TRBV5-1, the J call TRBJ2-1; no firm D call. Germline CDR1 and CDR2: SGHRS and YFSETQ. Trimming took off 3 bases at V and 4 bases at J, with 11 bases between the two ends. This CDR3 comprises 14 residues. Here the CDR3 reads CASSWPGLYNEQFF. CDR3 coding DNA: TGCGCCAGCAGCTGGCCCGGGCTATACAATGAGCAGTTCTTC.

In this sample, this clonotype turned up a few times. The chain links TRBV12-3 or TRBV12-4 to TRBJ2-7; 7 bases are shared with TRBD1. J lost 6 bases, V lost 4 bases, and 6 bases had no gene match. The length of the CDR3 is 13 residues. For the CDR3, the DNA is TGTGCCAGCAGTTCCGGACAGGTATTCGAGCAGTACTTC. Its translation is CASSSGQVFEQYF.

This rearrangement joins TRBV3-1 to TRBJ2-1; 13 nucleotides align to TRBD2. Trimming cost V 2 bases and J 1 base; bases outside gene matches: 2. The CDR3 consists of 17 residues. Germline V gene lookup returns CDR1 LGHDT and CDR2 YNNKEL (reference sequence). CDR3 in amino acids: CASSQPGLAGSYNEQFF. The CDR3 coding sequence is TGTGCCAGCAGCCAACCGGGACTAGCGGGATCCTACAATGAGCAGTTCTTC.

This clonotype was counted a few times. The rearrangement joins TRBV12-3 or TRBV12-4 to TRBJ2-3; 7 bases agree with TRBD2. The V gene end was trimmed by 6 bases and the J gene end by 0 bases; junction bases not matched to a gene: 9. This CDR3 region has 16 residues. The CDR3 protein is CASRLSSSGSTDTQYF. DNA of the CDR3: TGTGCCAGCAGATTGTCCTCTAGCGGTAGCACAGATACGCAGTATTTT.

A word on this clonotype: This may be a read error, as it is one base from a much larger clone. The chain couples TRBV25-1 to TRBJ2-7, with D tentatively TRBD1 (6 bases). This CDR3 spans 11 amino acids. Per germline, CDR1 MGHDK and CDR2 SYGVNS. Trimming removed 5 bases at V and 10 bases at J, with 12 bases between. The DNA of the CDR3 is TGTGCCAGCAGTCAGGGGCGCGACCAGTACTTC. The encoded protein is CASSQGRDQYF.

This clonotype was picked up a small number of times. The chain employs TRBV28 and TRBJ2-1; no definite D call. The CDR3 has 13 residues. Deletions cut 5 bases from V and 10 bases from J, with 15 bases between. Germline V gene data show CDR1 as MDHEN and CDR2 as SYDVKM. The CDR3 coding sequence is TGTGCCAGCAGTCCCAGCGCGTCCTACGAGCAGTTCTTC. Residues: CASSPSASYEQFF.